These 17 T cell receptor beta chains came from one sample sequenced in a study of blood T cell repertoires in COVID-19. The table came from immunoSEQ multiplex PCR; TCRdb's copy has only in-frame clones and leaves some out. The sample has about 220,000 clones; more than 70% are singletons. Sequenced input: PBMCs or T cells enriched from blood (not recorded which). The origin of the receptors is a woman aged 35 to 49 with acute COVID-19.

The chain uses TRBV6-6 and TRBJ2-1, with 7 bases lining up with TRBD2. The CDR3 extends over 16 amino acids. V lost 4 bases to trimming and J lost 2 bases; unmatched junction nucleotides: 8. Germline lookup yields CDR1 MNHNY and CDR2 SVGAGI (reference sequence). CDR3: CASSSLIGTTYNEQFF. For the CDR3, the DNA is TGTGCCAGCAGTTCCCTGATCGGGACTACCTACAATGAGCAGTTCTTC.

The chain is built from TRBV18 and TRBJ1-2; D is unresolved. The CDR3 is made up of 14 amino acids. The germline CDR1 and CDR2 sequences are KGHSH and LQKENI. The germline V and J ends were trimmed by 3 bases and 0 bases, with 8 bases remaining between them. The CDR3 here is CASSPAGTNYGYTF. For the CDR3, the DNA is TGTGCCAGCTCACCGGCGGGGACTAACTATGGCTACACCTTC.

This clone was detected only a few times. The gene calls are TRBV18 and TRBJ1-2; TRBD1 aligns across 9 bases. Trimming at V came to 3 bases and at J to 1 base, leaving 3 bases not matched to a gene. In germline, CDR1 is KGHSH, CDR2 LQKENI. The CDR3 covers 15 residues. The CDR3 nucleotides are TGTGCCAGCTCACCCTGGGACAGGGATAACTATGGCTACACCTTC. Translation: CASSPWDRDNYGYTF. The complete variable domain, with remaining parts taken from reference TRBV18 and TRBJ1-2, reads NAGVMQNPRHLVRRRGQEARLRCSPMKGHSHVYWYRQLPEEGLKFMVYLQKENIIDESGMPKERFSAEFPKEGPSILRIQQVVRGDSAAYFCASSPWDRDNYGYTFGSGTRLTVV.

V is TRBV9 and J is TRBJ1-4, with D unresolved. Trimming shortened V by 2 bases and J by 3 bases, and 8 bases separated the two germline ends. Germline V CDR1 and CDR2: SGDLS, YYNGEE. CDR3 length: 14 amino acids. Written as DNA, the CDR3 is TGTGCCAGCAGCGTGAAGGGAGCTAATGAAAAACTGTTTTTT. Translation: CASSVKGANEKLFF.

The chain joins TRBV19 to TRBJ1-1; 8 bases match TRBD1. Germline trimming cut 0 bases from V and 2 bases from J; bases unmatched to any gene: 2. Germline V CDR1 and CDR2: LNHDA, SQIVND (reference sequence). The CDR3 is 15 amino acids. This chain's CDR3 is CASSIDDRGNTEAFF. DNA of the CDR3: TGTGCCAGTAGTATAGACGACAGGGGAAACACTGAAGCTTTCTTT.

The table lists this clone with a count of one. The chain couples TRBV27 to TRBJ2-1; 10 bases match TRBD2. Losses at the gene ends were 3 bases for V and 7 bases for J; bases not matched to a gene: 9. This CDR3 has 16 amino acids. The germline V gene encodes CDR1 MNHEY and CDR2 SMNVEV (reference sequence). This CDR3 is CASSFTTSGRGNEQFF. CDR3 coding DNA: TGTGCCAGCAGTTTCACGACTAGCGGGCGAGGGAATGAGCAGTTCTTC.

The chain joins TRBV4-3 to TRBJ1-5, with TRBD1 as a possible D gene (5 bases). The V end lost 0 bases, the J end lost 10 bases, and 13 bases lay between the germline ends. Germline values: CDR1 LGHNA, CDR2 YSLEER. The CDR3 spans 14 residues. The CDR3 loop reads CASSQDRALRPQHF. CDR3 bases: TGCGCCAGCAGCCAAGACAGGGCTCTCCGTCCCCAGCATTTT.

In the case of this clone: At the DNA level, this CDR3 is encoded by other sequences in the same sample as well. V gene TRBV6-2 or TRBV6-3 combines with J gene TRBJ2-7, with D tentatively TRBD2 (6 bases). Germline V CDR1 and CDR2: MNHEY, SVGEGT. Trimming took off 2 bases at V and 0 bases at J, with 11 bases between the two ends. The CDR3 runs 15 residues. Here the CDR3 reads CASSYLAGSSYEQYF. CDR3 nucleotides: TGTGCCAGCAGTTACCTGGCGGGGAGCTCCTACGAGCAGTACTTC.

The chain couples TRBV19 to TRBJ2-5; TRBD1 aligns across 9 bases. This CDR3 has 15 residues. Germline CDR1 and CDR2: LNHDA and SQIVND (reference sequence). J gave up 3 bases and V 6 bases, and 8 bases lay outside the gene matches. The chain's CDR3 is CASRSRGDREETQYF. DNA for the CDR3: TGTGCCAGTAGGAGTAGAGGGGACAGGGAAGAGACCCAGTACTTC.

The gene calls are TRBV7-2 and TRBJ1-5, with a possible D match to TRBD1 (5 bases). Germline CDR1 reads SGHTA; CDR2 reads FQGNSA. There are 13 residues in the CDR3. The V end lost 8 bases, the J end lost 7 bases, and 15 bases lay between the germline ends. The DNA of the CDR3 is TGTGCCAGCGGATCGTGGGGGGAGCAGCCCCAGCATTTT. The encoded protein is CASGSWGEQPQHF.

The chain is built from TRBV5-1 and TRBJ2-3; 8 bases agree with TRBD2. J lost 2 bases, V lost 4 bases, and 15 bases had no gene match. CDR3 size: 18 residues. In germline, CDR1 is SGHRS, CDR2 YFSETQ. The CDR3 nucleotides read TGCGCCAGCAGCCCTGCGGCTAGCGGGTTAACATTCACAGATACGCAGTATTTT. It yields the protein CASSPAASGLTFTDTQYF.

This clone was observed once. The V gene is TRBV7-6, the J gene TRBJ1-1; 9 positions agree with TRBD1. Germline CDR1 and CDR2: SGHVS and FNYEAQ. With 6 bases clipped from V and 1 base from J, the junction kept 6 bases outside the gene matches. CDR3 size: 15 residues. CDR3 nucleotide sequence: TGTGCCAGCAGGGCTACAGGGGGCGCGAACACTGAAGCTTTCTTT. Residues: CASRATGGANTEAFF.

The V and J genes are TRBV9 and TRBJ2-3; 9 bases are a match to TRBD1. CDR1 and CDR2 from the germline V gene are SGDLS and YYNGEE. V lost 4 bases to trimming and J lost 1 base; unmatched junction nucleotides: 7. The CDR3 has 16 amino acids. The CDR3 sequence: CASSSYRGQGTDTQYF. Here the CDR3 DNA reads TGTGCCAGCAGCTCCTACAGGGGGCAGGGCACAGATACGCAGTATTTT.

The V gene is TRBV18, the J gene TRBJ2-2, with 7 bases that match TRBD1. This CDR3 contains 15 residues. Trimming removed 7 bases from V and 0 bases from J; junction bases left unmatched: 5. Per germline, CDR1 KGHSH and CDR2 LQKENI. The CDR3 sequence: CASFWGTANTGELFF. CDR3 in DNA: TGTGCCAGCTTCTGGGGGACAGCGAACACCGGGGAGCTGTTTTTT. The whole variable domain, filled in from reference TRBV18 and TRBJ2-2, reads NAGVMQNPRHLVRRRGQEARLRCSPMKGHSHVYWYRQLPEEGLKFMVYLQKENIIDESGMPKERFSAEFPKEGPSILRIQQVVRGDSAAYFCASFWGTANTGELFFGEGSRLTVL.

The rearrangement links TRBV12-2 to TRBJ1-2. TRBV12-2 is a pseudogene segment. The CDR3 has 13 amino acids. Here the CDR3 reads CASRSAAGYGYTF. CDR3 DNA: TGTGCAAGTCGCTCGGCAGCGGGCTATGGCTACACCTTC.

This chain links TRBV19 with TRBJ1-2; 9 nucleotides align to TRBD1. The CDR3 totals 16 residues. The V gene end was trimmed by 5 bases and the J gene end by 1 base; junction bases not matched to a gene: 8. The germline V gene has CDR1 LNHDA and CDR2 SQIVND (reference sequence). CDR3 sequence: CASSVPGTGFNYGYTF. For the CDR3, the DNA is TGTGCCAGTAGTGTACCCGGGACAGGGTTTAACTATGGCTACACCTTC.

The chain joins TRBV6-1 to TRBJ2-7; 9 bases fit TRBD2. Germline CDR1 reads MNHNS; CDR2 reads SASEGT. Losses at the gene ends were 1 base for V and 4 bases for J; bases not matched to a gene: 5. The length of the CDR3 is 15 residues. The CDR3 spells CASSEVAGGPYEQYV. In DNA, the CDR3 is TGTGCCAGCAGTGAAGTGGCGGGAGGGCCTTACGAGCAGTACGTC.